One and the same sample provided the 20 T cell receptor beta chains below, sequenced in a study of cytomegalovirus exposure and HLA in healthy donors. The PCR had 60 Vbeta and 13 Jbeta primers. Using immunoSEQ multiplex PCR, the repertoire was profiled, and TCRdb retains in-frame clones only, with some absent. The table shows approximately 160,000 clones, with over 70% occurring only once. Sequencing used PBMCs. The receptors stem from a man in his forties or fifties in good health and CMV-seropositive.

The chain combines TRBV5-4 with TRBJ1-3; 10 positions agree with TRBD1. The CDR3 length is 16 residues. V trimming: 0 bases; J trimming: 2 bases; junction bases outside the gene matches: 2. The germline gives CDR1 SGHNT, CDR2 YYREEE (reference sequence). CDR3 in amino acids: CASSLGGQGTGNTIYF. For the CDR3, the DNA is TGTGCCAGCAGCTTGGGGGGACAGGGGACTGGAAACACCATATATTTT. The whole variable domain, remainder taken from reference TRBV5-4 and TRBJ1-3, is ETGVTQSPTHLIKTRGQQVTLRCSSQSGHNTVSWYQQALGQGPQFIFQYYREEENGRGNFPPRFSGLQFPNYSSELNVNALELDDSALYLCASSLGGQGTGNTIYFGEGSWLTVV.

V gene TRBV29-1 combines with J gene TRBJ1-2; the match to TRBD1 covers 9 bases. From germline, CDR1 is SQVTM and CDR2 ANQGSEA. The V and J ends lost 6 bases and 1 base, in that order; junction bases with no gene match: 3. The CDR3 contains 13 residues. CDR3 sequence (DNA): TGCAGCGTCGGACAGGGGATTAACTATGGCTACACCTTC. Encoded protein: CSVGQGINYGYTF.

This chain connects TRBV14 to TRBJ1-2; 7 bases fit TRBD1. The CDR3 is made up of 13 amino acids. The J segment lost 4 bases and the V segment lost 4 bases, leaving 3 bases of the junction unmatched. From germline, CDR1 is SGHDN and CDR2 FVKESK. DNA of the CDR3: TGTGCCAGCAGCCGACAGGGTACCTATGGCTACACCTTC. Translation: CASSRQGTYGYTF. Based on the CDR3 plus reference TRBV14 and TRBJ1-2, the full variable domain is EAGVTQFPSHSVIEKGQTVTLRCDPISGHDNLYWYRRVMGKEIKFLLHFVKESKQDESGMPNNRFLAERTGGTYSTLKVQPAELEDSGVYFCASSRQGTYGYTFGSGTRLTVV.

The chain has TRBV7-6 and TRBJ1-5, with D uncertain. CDR1 is SGHVS, CDR2 FNYEAQ, per germline. Trimming took 4 bases from V and 3 from J, leaving 7 bases between them. CDR3 length: 13 residues. The CDR3 DNA is TGTGCCAGCAGCTACAATACCAATCAGCCCCAGCATTTT. It is translated as CASSYNTNQPQHF.

V gene TRBV30 combines with J gene TRBJ2-7, with 13 nucleotides matching TRBD2. With 4 bases clipped from V and 4 bases from J, the junction kept 13 bases outside the gene matches. The CDR3 consists of 17 residues. CDR1 is GTSNPN and CDR2 is SVGIG in the germline V gene (reference sequence). The DNA for the CDR3 is TGTGCCTGGACCTCACCCCGACTAGCGGGAGGCCCTTACGAGCAGTACTTC. This sequence encodes CAWTSPRLAGGPYEQYF.

This clone has more than one count but fewer than ten. The chain links TRBV15 to TRBJ1-2; no clear D. Trimming removed 5 bases at V and 8 bases at J, with 15 bases between. The CDR3 covers 13 residues. Germline lookup yields CDR1 LNHNV and CDR2 YYDKDF (reference sequence). The CDR3 here is CATSARTGSGYTF. The CDR3 bases are TGTGCCACCAGCGCTAGGACGGGGAGCGGCTACACCTTC.

The chain combines TRBV11-2 with TRBJ2-7; 7 bases are shared with TRBD1. Per the germline V gene, CDR1 is SGHAT and CDR2 is FQNNGV. The junction had 6 bases not matched to a gene; V was cut back by 5 bases and J by 11 bases. CDR3 size: 11 residues. The CDR3 sequence: CASSLDRVEYF. The CDR3 DNA reads TGTGCCAGCAGCCTCGACAGGGTGGAGTACTTC.

The chain employs TRBV7-6 and TRBJ1-3; D remains ambiguous. From germline, CDR1 is SGHVS and CDR2 FNYEAQ. This CDR3 has 16 amino acids. V dropped 0 bases and J dropped 0 bases, with 9 bases sitting between them. CDR3 DNA sequence: TGTGCCAGCAGCTTAGCCCCGACGGGCTCTGGAAACACCATATATTTT. Protein: CASSLAPTGSGNTIYF.

J is TRBJ2-3 and V is TRBV9, with a weak D call TRBD2 (6 bases). The CDR3 is made up of 13 amino acids. CDR1 and CDR2 from the germline V gene are SGDLS and YYNGEE. Trimming stripped 6 bases from V and 2 bases from J, with 10 bases between. Here the CDR3 reads CASTGGATDTQYF. CDR3 nucleotides: TGTGCCAGCACCGGAGGGGCCACAGATACGCAGTATTTT. The full variable domain, rest sourced from reference TRBV9 and TRBJ2-3, is DSGVTQTPKHLITATGQRVTLRCSPRSGDLSVYWYQQSLDQGLQFLIQYYNGEERAKGNILERFSAQQFPDLHSELNLSSLELGDSALYFCASTGGATDTQYFGPGTRLTVL.

The CDR3 sequence is CSALDRGLGFF. The CDR3 DNA reads TGCAGTGCCCTGGACAGAGGTCTAGGTTTCTTT. The J gene is TRBJ1-1, the V gene TRBV20-1, with D possibly matching TRBD1 (6 bases). Trimming shortened V by 6 bases and J by 13 bases, and 18 bases separated the two germline ends. The CDR3 extends over 11 amino acids. Per germline, CDR1 DFQATT and CDR2 SNEGSKA (reference sequence).

The chain combines TRBV11-2 with TRBJ2-3, with D unresolved. There are 13 residues in the CDR3. Deletions cut 5 bases from V and 2 bases from J, with 8 bases between. Germline V gene sequence: CDR1 SGHAT, CDR2 FQNNGV. CDR3 bases: TGTGCCAGCAGCCGGGTATACACAGATACGCAGTATTTT. This translates into CASSRVYTDTQYF. Combining the CDR3 with reference TRBV11-2 and TRBJ2-3 gives the whole variable domain EAGVAQSPRYKIIEKRQSVAFWCNPISGHATLYWYQQILGQGPKLLIQFQNNGVVDDSQLPKDRFSAERLKGVDSTLKIQPAKLEDSAVYLCASSRVYTDTQYFGPGTRLTVL.

This clone turned up a few times. This chain links TRBV11-2 with TRBJ2-7; D possibly corresponds to TRBD2 (6 bases). Germline assignment: CDR1 SGHAT and CDR2 FQNNGV. Trimming removed 4 bases from V and 2 bases from J, with 9 bases in between. This CDR3 comprises 13 residues. The CDR3 loop reads CASSSTGAYEQYF. The CDR3 nucleotides read TGTGCCAGCAGCTCAACGGGGGCCTACGAGCAGTACTTC. The full variable domain, completed using reference TRBV11-2 and TRBJ2-7, is EAGVAQSPRYKIIEKRQSVAFWCNPISGHATLYWYQQILGQGPKLLIQFQNNGVVDDSQLPKDRFSAERLKGVDSTLKIQPAKLEDSAVYLCASSSTGAYEQYFGPGTRLTVT.

The chain recombines TRBV18 with TRBJ1-4; 7 bases are shared with TRBD1. The junction had 5 bases not matched to a gene; V was cut back by 2 bases and J by 5 bases. Per germline, CDR1 KGHSH and CDR2 LQKENI. CDR3 length: 15 amino acids. CDR3 DNA: TGTGCCAGCTCACCAGCGTTCAGGGGGAATGAAAAACTGTTTTTT. It yields the protein CASSPAFRGNEKLFF.

The genes are TRBV19 and TRBJ2-1; the D gene is possibly TRBD2 (5 bases). V was pared by 6 bases and J by 3 bases, with 21 bases between. There are 17 residues in the CDR3. The germline gives CDR1 LNHDA, CDR2 SQIVND (reference sequence). The CDR3 nucleotides read TGTGCCAGTAGCCCGATGGGTGCTAGAGGGATCTACAATGAGCAGTTCTTC. Its translation is CASSPMGARGIYNEQFF.

The genes are TRBV7-8 and TRBJ1-6, with unresolved D. The germline CDR1 and CDR2 sequences are SGHVS and FQNEAQ. Trimming pared 1 base from V and 6 bases from J, leaving 7 bases between. This CDR3 spans 14 amino acids. The CDR3 DNA is TGTGCCAGCAGCTTAGGGCGGGTTAATTCACCCCTCCACTTT. Translating it yields CASSLGRVNSPLHF.

The genes are TRBV29-1 and TRBJ2-7, with 10 bases that match TRBD2. Germline V gene sequence: CDR1 SQVTM, CDR2 ANQGSEA. This CDR3 has 15 residues. Trimming cost V 7 bases and J 7 bases; bases outside gene matches: 16. CDR3 region: CSASGTSVKSGEQYF. The CDR3 DNA reads TGCAGCGCTTCCGGGACTAGCGTTAAGTCGGGGGAGCAGTACTTC.

The chain uses TRBV5-4 and TRBJ1-1; 9 nucleotides align to TRBD1. Unmatched junction bases numbered 5, after V lost 0 bases and J lost 2 bases. There are 16 residues in the CDR3. In germline, CDR1 is SGHNT, CDR2 YYREEE (reference sequence). CDR3 in amino acids: CASSLGDRVPNTEAFF. The CDR3 region has the DNA TGTGCCAGCAGCTTGGGGGACAGGGTCCCTAACACTGAAGCTTTCTTT.

This CDR3 reads CASSPRTGVNTEAFF. CDR3 DNA sequence: TGTGCCAGCAGCCCAAGGACAGGAGTGAACACTGAAGCTTTCTTT. V usage is TRBV7-6 and J usage is TRBJ1-1, with 7 bases matching TRBD1. The germline V gene encodes CDR1 SGHVS and CDR2 FNYEAQ. CDR3 size: 15 residues. J lost 0 bases, V lost 5 bases, and 6 bases had no gene match.

The chain joins TRBV30 to TRBJ1-6, with D tentatively TRBD1 (5 bases). This CDR3 spans 13 amino acids. Trimming stripped 5 bases from V and 3 bases from J, with 8 bases between. CDR1 GTSNPN and CDR2 SVGIG come from the germline V gene (reference sequence). The DNA for the CDR3 is TGTGCCTGGGGACACCTCTATAATTCACCCCTCCACTTT. Its translation: CAWGHLYNSPLHF.

The J gene is TRBJ1-4, the V gene TRBV11-2; no clear D gene. The CDR3 has 15 amino acids. V lost 5 bases to trimming and J lost 3 bases, with 13 bases between them. CDR1 is SGHAT and CDR2 is FQNNGV in the germline V gene. This chain's CDR3 is CASSPARVSNEKLFF. The CDR3 DNA follows: TGTGCCAGCAGCCCGGCGAGGGTTTCTAATGAAAAACTGTTTTTT.